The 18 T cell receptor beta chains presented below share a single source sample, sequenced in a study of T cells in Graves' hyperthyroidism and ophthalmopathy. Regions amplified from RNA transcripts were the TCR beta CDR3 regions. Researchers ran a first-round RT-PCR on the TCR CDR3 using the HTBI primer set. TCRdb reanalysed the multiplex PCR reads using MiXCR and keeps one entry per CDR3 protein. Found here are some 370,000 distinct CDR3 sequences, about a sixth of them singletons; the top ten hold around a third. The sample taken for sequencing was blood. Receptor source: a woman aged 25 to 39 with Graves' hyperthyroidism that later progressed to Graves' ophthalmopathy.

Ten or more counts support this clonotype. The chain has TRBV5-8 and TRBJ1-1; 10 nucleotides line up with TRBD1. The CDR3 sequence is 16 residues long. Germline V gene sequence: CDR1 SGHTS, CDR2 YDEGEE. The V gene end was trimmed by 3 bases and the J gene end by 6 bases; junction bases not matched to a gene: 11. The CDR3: CASSSSLTGGTPEAFF. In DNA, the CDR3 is TGTGCCAGCAGCTCCAGCCTGACAGGGGGCACCCCTGAAGCTTTCTTT.

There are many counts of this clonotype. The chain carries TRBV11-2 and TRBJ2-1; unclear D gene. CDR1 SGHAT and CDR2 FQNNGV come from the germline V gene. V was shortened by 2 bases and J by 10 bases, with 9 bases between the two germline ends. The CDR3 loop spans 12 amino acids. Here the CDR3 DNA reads TGTGCCAGCAGCTTACACAAGGCGGAGCAGTTCTTC. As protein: CASSLHKAEQFF.

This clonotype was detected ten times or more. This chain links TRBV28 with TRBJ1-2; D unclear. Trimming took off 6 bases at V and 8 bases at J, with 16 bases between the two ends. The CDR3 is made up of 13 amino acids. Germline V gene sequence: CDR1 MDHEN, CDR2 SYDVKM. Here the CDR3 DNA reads TGTGCCAGCAGCTCGCCGCGGGAGCCAGGCTACACCTTC. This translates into CASSSPREPGYTF.

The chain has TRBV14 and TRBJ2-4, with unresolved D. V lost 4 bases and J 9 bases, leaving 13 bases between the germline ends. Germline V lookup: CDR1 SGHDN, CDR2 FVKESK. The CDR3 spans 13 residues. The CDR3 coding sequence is TGTGCCAGCAGCCCACAACCAGTTAGCATTCAGTACTTC. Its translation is CASSPQPVSIQYF.

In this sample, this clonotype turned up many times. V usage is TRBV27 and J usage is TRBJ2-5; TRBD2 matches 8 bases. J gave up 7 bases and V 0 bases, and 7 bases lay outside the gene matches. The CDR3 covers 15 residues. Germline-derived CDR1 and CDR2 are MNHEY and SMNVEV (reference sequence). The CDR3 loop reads CASSLSAGAGGTQYF. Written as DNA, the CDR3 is TGTGCCAGCAGTTTATCGGCCGGGGCGGGGGGGACCCAGTACTTC.

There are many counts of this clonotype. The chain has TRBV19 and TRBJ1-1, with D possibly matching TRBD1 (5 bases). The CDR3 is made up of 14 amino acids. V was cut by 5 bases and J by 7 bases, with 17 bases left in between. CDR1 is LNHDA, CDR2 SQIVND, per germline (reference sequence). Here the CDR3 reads CASSAEIAGLEAFF. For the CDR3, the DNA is TGTGCCAGTAGTGCTGAAATCGCGGGACTTGAAGCTTTCTTT.

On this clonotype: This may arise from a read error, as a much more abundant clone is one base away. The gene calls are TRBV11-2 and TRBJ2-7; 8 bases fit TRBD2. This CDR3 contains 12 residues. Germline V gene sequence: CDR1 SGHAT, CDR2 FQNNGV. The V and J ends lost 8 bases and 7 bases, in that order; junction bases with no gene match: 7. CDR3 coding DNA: TGTGCCAGCGGCTCCCGGGGGGGAGAGCAGTACTTC. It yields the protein CASGSRGGEQYF.

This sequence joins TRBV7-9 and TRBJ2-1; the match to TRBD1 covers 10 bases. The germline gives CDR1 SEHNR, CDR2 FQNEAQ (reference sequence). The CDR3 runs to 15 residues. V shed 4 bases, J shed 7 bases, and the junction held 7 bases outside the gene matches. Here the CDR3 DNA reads TGTGCCAGCAGCTCCTGGGGACAGGGGAGGAATGAGCAGTTCTTC. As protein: CASSSWGQGRNEQFF.

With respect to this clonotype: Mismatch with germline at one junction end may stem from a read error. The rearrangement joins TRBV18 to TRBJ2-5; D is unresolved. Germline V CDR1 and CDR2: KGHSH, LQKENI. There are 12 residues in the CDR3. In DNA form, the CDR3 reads TGTGCCAGCTCACCTCTCCGAGAGACCCAGTGCTTC. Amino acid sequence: CASSPLRETQCF.

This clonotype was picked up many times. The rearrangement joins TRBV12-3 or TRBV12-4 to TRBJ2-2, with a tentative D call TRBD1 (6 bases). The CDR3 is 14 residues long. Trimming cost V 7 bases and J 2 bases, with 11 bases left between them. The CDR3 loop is CASTNRANTGELFF. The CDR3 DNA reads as TGTGCCAGCACCAACAGGGCTAACACCGGGGAGCTGTTTTTT.

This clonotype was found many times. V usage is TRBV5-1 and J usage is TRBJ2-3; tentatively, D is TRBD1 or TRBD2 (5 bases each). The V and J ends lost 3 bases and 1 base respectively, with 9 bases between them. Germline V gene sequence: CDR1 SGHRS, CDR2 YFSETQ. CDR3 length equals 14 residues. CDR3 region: CASSSGTRTDTQYF. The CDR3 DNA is TGCGCCAGCAGCTCTGGGACCCGCACAGATACGCAGTATTTT.

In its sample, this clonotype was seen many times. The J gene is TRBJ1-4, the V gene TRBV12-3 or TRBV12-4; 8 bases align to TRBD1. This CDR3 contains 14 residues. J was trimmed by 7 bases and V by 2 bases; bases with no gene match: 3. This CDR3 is CASSLSGQGEKLFF. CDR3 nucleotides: TGTGCCAGCAGTTTATCCGGACAGGGTGAAAAACTGTTTTTT.

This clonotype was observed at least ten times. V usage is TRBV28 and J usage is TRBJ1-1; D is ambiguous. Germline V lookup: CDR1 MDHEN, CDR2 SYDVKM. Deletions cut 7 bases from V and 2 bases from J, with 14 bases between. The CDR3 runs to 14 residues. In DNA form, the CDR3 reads TGTGCCAGCACCACCAGACGGGTAAACACTGAAGCTTTCTTT. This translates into CASTTRRVNTEAFF. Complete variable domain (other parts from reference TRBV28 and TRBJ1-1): DVKVTQSSRYLVKRTGEKVFLECVQDMDHENMFWYRQDPGLGLRLIYFSYDVKMKEKGDIPEGYSVSREKKERFSLILESASTNQTSMYLCASTTRRVNTEAFFGQGTRLTVV.

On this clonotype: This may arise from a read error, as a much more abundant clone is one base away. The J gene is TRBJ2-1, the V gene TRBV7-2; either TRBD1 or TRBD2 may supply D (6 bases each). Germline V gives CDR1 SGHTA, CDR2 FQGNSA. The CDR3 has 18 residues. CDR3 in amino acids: CASSLVPGLGASYIEQFF. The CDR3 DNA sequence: TGTGCCAGCAGCTTAGTACCGGGACTGGGGGCTTCCTACATTGAGCAGTTCTTC.

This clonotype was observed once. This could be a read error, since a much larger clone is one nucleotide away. For the CDR3, the DNA is TGTGCCAGCGGCTTACAGGGGCATAACACTGAAGCTTTCTTT. Its translation is CASGLQGHNTEAFF. This chain links TRBV7-9 with TRBJ1-1; 7 bases map to TRBD1. CDR3 size: 14 residues. Germline V gene data show CDR1 as SEHNR and CDR2 as FQNEAQ (reference sequence). Full variable domain (rest looked up from reference TRBV7-9 and TRBJ1-1): DTGVSQNPRHKITKRGQNVTFRCDPISEHNRLYWYRQTLGQGPEFLTYFQNEAQLEKSRLLSDRFSAERPKGSFSTLEIQRTEQGDSAMYLCASGLQGHNTEAFFGQGTRLTVV.

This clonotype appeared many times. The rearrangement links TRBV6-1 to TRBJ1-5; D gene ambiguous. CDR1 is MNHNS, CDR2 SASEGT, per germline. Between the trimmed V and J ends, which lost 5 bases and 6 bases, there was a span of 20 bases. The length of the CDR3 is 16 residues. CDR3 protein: CASSPRFGVKGQPQHF. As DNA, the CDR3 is TGTGCCAGCAGTCCAAGGTTCGGGGTAAAGGGTCAGCCCCAGCATTTT.

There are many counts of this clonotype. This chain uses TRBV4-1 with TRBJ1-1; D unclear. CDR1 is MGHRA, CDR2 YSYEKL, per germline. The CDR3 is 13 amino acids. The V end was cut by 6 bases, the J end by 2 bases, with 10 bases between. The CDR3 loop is CASRQTVNTEAFF. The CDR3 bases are TGCGCCAGCAGACAGACCGTAAACACTGAAGCTTTCTTT.

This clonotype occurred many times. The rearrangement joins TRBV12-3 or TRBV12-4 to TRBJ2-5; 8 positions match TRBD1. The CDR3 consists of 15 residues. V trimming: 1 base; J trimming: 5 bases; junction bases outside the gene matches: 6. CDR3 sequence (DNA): TGTGCCAGCAGTTTAGGTACAGGGGGGACGGAGACCCAGTACTTC. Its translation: CASSLGTGGTETQYF.